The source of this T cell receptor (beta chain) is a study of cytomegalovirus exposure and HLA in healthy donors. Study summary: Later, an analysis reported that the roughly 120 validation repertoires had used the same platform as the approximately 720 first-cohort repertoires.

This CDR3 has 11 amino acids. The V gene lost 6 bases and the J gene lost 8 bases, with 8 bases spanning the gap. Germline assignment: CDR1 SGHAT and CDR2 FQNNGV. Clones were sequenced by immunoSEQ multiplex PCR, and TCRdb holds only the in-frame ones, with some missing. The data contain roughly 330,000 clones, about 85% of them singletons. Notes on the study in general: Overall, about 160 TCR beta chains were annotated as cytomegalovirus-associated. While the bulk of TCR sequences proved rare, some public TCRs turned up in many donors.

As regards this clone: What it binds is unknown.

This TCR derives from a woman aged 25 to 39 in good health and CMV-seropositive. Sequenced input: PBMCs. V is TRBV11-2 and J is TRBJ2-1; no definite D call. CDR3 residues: CASRLAYEQFF. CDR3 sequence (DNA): TGTGCCAGCAGACTCGCGTATGAGCAGTTCTTC.